This TCR beta chain was sequenced in a study of tumor and adjacent non-tumor tissue in lung cancer. Study-level information: The cohort had around twelve adenocarcinoma, a couple of squamous cell and 1 small cell patients. Each sample yielded approximately 4 million productive TCRbeta reads on average. Study-level results: Tumor tissue had significantly higher TCR diversity than normal lung. Tumor TCR diversity, when higher, was linked to shorter survival.

The library came from three nested PCR rounds adapted from ARM-PCR protocols. TCRdb re-called the multiplex PCR reads through MiXCR, storing one row per CDR3 protein. The sample consists of approximately 120,000 distinct CDR3 sequences, about 61% of them appearing once. Comment on this clonotype: Its cognate antigen is unknown. One end of the junction is discordant with germline, which a read error may explain.

This sample's RNA came from whole unsorted tissue. More than 3 cm separated this lung sample from the edge of the tumor. The germline V gene has CDR1 SGHNT and CDR2 YYREEE (reference sequence). This CDR3 spans 14 amino acids. Sequenced: distant non-tumor lung tissue. The source of this sequence is a man aged 55 to 69 with non-small cell lung cancer. The V and J genes are TRBV5-4 and TRBJ2-1, with D unresolved. In nucleotides, the CDR3 is TGTACCAGCAGTCCTGATCCCGCATTTGATGAGCAGTTCTTC. Translating it yields CTSSPDPAFDEQFF.